Sequencing of this T cell receptor (beta chain) was carried out in a study of blood T cell repertoires in COVID-19. Study-level background: From T cells, B-cell-depleted T cells, or PBMCs came the material, which was cDNA or gDNA.

Enrolled through a virtual design, the participants were between about 18 and 100 years of age and came from about two dozen US areas. Participant-given clinical history determined each cohort assignment. V lost 0 bases to trimming and J lost 8 bases; unmatched junction nucleotides: 4. In germline, CDR1 is MNHNY, CDR2 SVGAGI (reference sequence). This CDR3 is 15 amino acids long. In the original processing: Reference gene primer amplification in the assay estimated nucleated cell counts. Sequenced by immunoSEQ multiplex PCR; TCRdb stores in-frame clones only, minus some. That table furnishes V, J and clone size, whereas the DNA furnished D and trimming. The sample holds approximately 240,000 clones, around 90% seen once.

The sequence was collected from a woman aged 25 to 39 with acute COVID-19. Sample: PBMCs or T cells enriched from blood (not recorded which). The chain is built from TRBV6-6 and TRBJ1-6, with 7 bases fitting TRBD1. Here the CDR3 reads CASSYSGTADSPLHF. CDR3 nucleotides: TGTGCCAGCAGTTACTCCGGGACAGCAGATTCACCCCTCCACTTT.